These 18 T cell receptor beta chains were all obtained from the same sample, sequenced in a study of beta chain features in type 1 diabetes. Study results and limitations: In every one of the four CD4+ subsets, TCRB CDR3s were moderately but significantly shorter in Type 1 diabetes patients.

The antigens of these receptors remain unknown. What was sequenced were expressed TCRB transcripts, since all of the isolated RNA had been reverse transcribed. Produced via immunoSEQ multiplex PCR; TCRdb's table is partial and in-frame only. The table shows 300,000 or so clones, with approximately 15% occurring only once. The sequencing sample was made of naive CD4+ T cells from blood. These receptors were collected from a woman aged 18-29 years with type 1 diabetes.

This clone was picked up a small number of times. The V and J genes are TRBV5-4 and TRBJ2-1; weak D call: TRBD2 (6 bases). Germline lookup yields CDR1 SGHNT and CDR2 YYREEE (reference sequence). Between the trimmed V and J ends, which lost 4 bases and 7 bases, there was a span of 18 bases. This CDR3 comprises 15 residues. The CDR3 region is CASSLGTGRWNEQFF. In DNA form, the CDR3 reads TGTGCCAGCAGCCTCGGGACTGGTCGTTGGAATGAGCAGTTCTTC.

The rearrangement links TRBV6-5 to TRBJ2-7; 7 bases agree with TRBD2. Trimming cost V 4 bases and J 7 bases; bases outside gene matches: 10. The CDR3 is 14 residues long. Germline V gives CDR1 MNHEY, CDR2 SVGAGI. The CDR3 region is CASSSAGTVREQYF. For the CDR3, the DNA is TGTGCCAGCAGTTCAGCGGGAACAGTCCGGGAGCAGTACTTC.

The gene calls are TRBV6-6 and TRBJ1-1, with a weak D call TRBD1 (5 bases). This CDR3 is built from 13 residues. Germline V gives CDR1 MNHNY, CDR2 SVGAGI (reference sequence). V was trimmed by 6 bases and J by 0 bases, leaving 8 bases between them. The DNA of the CDR3 is TGTGCCAGCAGGGCAGGGATGAACACTGAAGCTTTCTTT. Amino acid sequence: CASRAGMNTEAFF.

This clone was counted only a few times. J is TRBJ1-5 and V is TRBV30; perhaps TRBD1 as D (6 bases). V was clipped by 2 bases and J by 3 bases, with 8 bases between them. Germline V gives CDR1 GTSNPN, CDR2 SVGIG (reference sequence). There are 13 residues in the CDR3. The CDR3 region has the DNA TGTGCCTGGAGTCACAGGGACAATCAGCCCCAGCATTTT. Its translation is CAWSHRDNQPQHF.

This clone was found a few times. V and J are TRBV30 and TRBJ1-5, with D unresolved. This CDR3 has 13 amino acids. Trimming stripped 2 bases from V and 4 bases from J, with 9 bases between. Germline lookup yields CDR1 GTSNPN and CDR2 SVGIG (reference sequence). The CDR3 spells CAWSLQENQPQHF. Here the CDR3 DNA reads TGTGCCTGGAGTCTTCAGGAAAATCAGCCCCAGCATTTT. Full variable domain (remainder filled in from reference TRBV30 and TRBJ1-5): SQTIHQWPATLVQPVGSPLSLECTVEGTSNPNLYWYRQAAGRGLQLLFYSVGIGQISSEVPQNLSASRPQDRQFILSSKKLLLSDSGFYLCAWSLQENQPQHFGDGTRLSIL.

This clone was seen more than once but under ten times. Relative to the germline gene, one junction end is altered; a read error may explain this. The genes are TRBV10-1 and TRBJ2-4; 9 bases are a match to TRBD2. The germline V gene has CDR1 WNHNN and CDR2 SYGVQD (reference sequence). This CDR3 contains 13 residues. CDR3 coding DNA: TGCGCCACCAAGACTAGCGGAACGGGGCGTCGATGCTTC. Its protein product is CATKTSGTGRRCF.

This clone has just a few counts. The chain links TRBV5-4 to TRBJ2-3, with TRBD2 matching 14 bases. Germline V gene data show CDR1 as SGHNT and CDR2 as YYREEE (reference sequence). The CDR3 totals 17 residues. V trimming: 4 bases; J trimming: 5 bases; junction bases outside the gene matches: 9. DNA for the CDR3: TGTGCCAGCAGCCCACTGATCGGACTAGCGGGAGGAGATACGCAGTATTTT. As protein: CASSPLIGLAGGDTQYF.

The V gene is TRBV6-5, the J gene TRBJ1-2, with TRBD1 matching 9 bases. V lost 8 bases to trimming and J lost 8 bases; unmatched junction nucleotides: 9. Germline CDR1 MNHEY, CDR2 SVGAGI. The CDR3 consists of 13 residues. This CDR3 is CASRTGGAWGYTF. In DNA, the CDR3 is TGTGCCAGCCGCACAGGGGGCGCGTGGGGCTACACCTTC.

The V call is TRBV7-3, the J call TRBJ2-3; 7 bases map to TRBD2. The CDR3 is 14 residues long. V gave up 4 bases and J gave up 2 bases; unmatched junction bases: 3. CDR1 is SGHTA and CDR2 is FQGTGA in the germline V gene. The CDR3 DNA sequence: TGTGCCAGCAGCTCGGCGGGAGACACAGATACGCAGTATTTT. Its translation is CASSSAGDTDTQYF.

The chain couples TRBV30 to TRBJ2-1; D is unresolved. CDR3 length: 13 amino acids. Trimming shortened V by 5 bases and J by 9 bases, and 17 bases separated the two germline ends. The germline CDR1 and CDR2 sequences are GTSNPN and SVGIG (reference sequence). The CDR3 spells CAWQPGEVGEQFF. The CDR3 nucleotides read TGTGCCTGGCAGCCTGGCGAGGTCGGTGAGCAGTTCTTC.

This clone turned up a few times. The CDR3 bases are TGTGCCATCAGTGAGCCCCGTACTGAAGCTTTCTTT. Its protein product is CAISEPRTEAFF. This chain links TRBV10-3 with TRBJ1-1, with D unclear. The CDR3 runs to 12 residues. V was shortened by 2 bases and J by 5 bases, with 6 bases between the two germline ends. The germline V gene has CDR1 ENHRY and CDR2 SYGVKD.

This clone has a handful of counts. The same CDR3 also results from other DNA sequences found in this sample. This chain links TRBV5-1 with TRBJ2-1; 8 bases are a match to TRBD2. The CDR3 consists of 15 residues. With V trimmed by 0 bases and J by 1 base, 0 bases remained unmatched. CDR1 is SGHRS and CDR2 is YFSETQ in the germline V gene. CDR3 bases: TGCGCCAGCAGCTTGGCTAGCGGGTCCTACAATGAGCAGTTCTTC. It yields the protein CASSLASGSYNEQFF.

The chain joins TRBV27 to TRBJ2-4; D is uncertain. This CDR3 is 14 amino acids long. V was pared by 6 bases and J by 0 bases, with 9 bases between. CDR1 MNHEY and CDR2 SMNVEV come from the germline V gene (reference sequence). The CDR3: CASSRVLAKNIQYF. The CDR3 coding sequence is TGTGCCAGCAGCCGGGTCCTAGCCAAAAACATTCAGTACTTC.

This clone was recorded a few times. The chain joins TRBV6-4 to TRBJ1-1, with D perhaps matching TRBD1 (6 bases). The germline gives CDR1 MRHNA, CDR2 SNTAGT. V was trimmed by 9 bases and J by 7 bases, leaving 9 bases between them. The CDR3 spans 10 residues. This CDR3 is CARQGDEAFF. In DNA, the CDR3 is TGTGCCAGACAGGGTGATGAAGCTTTCTTT.

This sequence joins TRBV11-3 and TRBJ2-7; 7 bases match TRBD2. The CDR3 is 15 residues long. Germline V lookup: CDR1 SGHNT, CDR2 YENEEA. V trimming: 1 base; J trimming: 5 bases; junction bases outside the gene matches: 8. CDR3 in amino acids: CASSLGASGRNEQYF. In DNA form, the CDR3 reads TGTGCCAGCAGCTTAGGTGCTAGCGGCCGGAACGAGCAGTACTTC.

J is TRBJ2-3 and V is TRBV15, with 13 bases lining up with TRBD2. V was pared by 0 bases and J by 2 bases, with 8 bases of the junction left unmatched. The CDR3 length is 19 residues. The germline gives CDR1 LNHNV, CDR2 YYDKDF (reference sequence). This CDR3 reads CATSRDTSGLAGPTDTQYF. In DNA, the CDR3 is TGTGCCACCAGCAGAGATACCTCGGGACTAGCGGGACCCACAGATACGCAGTATTTT.

The V gene is TRBV5-1, the J gene TRBJ2-5; 8 bases align to TRBD2. This CDR3 region has 15 residues. CDR1 SGHRS and CDR2 YFSETQ come from the germline V gene. V lost 4 bases to trimming and J lost 3 bases; unmatched junction nucleotides: 8. The CDR3 region is CASSQRGTVKETQYF. CDR3 bases: TGCGCCAGCAGCCAGCGGGGGACTGTAAAAGAGACCCAGTACTTC. Looking up the rest from reference TRBV5-1 and TRBJ2-5 gives the full variable domain: KAGVTQTPRYLIKTRGQQVTLSCSPISGHRSVSWYQQTPGQGLQFLFEYFSETQRNKGNFPGRFSGRQFSNSRSEMNVSTLELGDSALYLCASSQRGTVKETQYFGPGTRLLVL.

The gene calls are TRBV4-2 and TRBJ2-7; no clear D gene. Germline V gene lookup returns CDR1 LGHNA and CDR2 YNFKEQ. The germline V and J ends were trimmed by 4 bases and 0 bases, with 4 bases remaining between them. CDR3 size: 12 residues. CDR3 sequence: CASSLSSYEQYF. CDR3 bases: TGTGCCAGCAGCCTTAGCTCCTACGAGCAGTACTTC.